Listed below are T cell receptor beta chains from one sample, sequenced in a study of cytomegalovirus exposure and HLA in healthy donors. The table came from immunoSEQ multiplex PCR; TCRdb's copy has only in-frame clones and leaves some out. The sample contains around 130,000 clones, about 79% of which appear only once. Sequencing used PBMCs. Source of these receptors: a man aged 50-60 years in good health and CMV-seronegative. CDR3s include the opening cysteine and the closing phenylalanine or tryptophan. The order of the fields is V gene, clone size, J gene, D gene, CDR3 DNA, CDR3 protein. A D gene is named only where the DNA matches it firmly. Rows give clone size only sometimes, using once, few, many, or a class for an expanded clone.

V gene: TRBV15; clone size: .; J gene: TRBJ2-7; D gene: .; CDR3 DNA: TGTGCCACCAGCAGAGATTTGCACGCCTACGAGCAGTACTTC; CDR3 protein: CATSRDLHAYEQYF
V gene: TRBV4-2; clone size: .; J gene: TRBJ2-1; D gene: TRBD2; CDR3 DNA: TGTGCCAGCAGCCAAGTTTTGGCGGGGGACAATGAGCAGTTCTTC; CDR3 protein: CASSQVLAGDNEQFF
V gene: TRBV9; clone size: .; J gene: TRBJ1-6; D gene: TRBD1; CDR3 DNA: TGTGCCAGCAGGGGGACAGGGTCCGATAATTCACCCCTCCACTTT; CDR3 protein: CASRGTGSDNSPLHF
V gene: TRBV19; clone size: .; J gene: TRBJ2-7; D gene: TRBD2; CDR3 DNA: TGTGCCAGTAGTTTCAGCGGGGGCCGATCCTACGAGCAGTACTTC; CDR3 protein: CASSFSGGRSYEQYF
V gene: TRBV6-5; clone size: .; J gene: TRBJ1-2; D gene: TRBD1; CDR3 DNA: TGTGCCAGCAGTTACGACGGACAGGGGGGTGGCTACACCTTC; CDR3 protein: CASSYDGQGGGYTF
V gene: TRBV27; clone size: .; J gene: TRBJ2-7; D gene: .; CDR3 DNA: TGTGCCAGCAAGGGCCTACTAGGCGAGCAGTACTTC; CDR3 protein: CASKGLLGEQYF
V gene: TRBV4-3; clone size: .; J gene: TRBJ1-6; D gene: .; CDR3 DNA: TGCGCCAGCAGCCAAGATTCTCGGTCGGGAAATTCACCCCTCCACTTT; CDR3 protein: CASSQDSRSGNSPLHF
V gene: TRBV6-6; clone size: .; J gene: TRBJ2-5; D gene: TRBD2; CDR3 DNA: TGTGCCAGCAGTTACGGCGGGGGGCCAAAGACCCAGTACTTC; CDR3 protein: CASSYGGGPKTQYF
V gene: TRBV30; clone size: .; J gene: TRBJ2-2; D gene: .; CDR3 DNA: TGTGCCTGGGGCGGGGAGACCGGGGAGCTGTTTTTT; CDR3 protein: CAWGGETGELFF
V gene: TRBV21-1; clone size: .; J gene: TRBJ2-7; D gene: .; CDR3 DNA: TGTGCCAGCAGCAAAGAGGGGGAACCCCCCCGCTACGAGCAGTACTTC; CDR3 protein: CASSKEGEPPRYEQYF
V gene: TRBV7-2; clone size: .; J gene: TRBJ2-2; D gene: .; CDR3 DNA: TGTGCCAGCAGCTTAGTCCAAGGGGCCGGGGAGCTGTTTTTT; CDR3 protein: CASSLVQGAGELFF
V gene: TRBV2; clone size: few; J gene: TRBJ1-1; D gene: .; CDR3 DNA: TGTGCCAGCACGGCGGACAGAAAGAACACTGAAGCTTTCTTT; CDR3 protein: CASTADRKNTEAFF
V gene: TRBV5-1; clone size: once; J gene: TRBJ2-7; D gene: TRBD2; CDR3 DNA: TGCGCCAGCAGTAAGACTAGCAGCTCCTACGAGCAGTACTTC; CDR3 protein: CASSKTSSSYEQYF
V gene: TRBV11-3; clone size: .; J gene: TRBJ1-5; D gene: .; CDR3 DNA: TGTGCCAGCAGCTTAGGACAGTATAGCAATCAGCCCCAGCATTTT; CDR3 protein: CASSLGQYSNQPQHF
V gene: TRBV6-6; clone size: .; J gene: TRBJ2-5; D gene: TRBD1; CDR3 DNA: TGTGCCAGCAGCCTACAGGGGGCGGTGAAGACCCAGTACTTC; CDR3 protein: CASSLQGAVKTQYF
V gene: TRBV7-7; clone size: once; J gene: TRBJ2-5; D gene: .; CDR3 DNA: TGTGCTAGCAGCTTAGCGGGACAGCAAGAGACCCAGTACTTC; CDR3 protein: CASSLAGQQETQYF
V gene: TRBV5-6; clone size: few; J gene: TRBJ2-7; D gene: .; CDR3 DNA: TGTGCCAGCAGCTTGGGAGGGCTCGAGCAGTACTTC; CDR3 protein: CASSLGGLEQYF
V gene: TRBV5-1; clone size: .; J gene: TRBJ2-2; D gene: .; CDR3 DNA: TGCGCCAGCAGCTTTTCAGGGGCCGGGGAGCTGTTTTTT; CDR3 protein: CASSFSGAGELFF
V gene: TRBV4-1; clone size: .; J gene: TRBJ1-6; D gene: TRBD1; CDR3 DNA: TGCGCCAGCAGCCAACCAACCAGGGACAGATATAATTCACCCCTCCACTTT; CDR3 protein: CASSQPTRDRYNSPLHF
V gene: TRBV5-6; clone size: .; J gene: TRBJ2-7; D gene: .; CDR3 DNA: TGTGCCAGCAGCTTGGCCAGGGGCTACGAGCAGTACTTC; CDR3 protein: CASSLARGYEQYF
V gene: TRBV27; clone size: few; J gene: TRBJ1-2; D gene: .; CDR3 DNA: TGTGCCAGCAGTTTCGTGGGGGGGAACTATGGCTACACCTTC; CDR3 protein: CASSFVGGNYGYTF
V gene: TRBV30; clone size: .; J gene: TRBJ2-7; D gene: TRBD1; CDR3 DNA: TGTGCCTGGAGCTTCGGGCAGGGGGCCTACGAGCAGTACTTC; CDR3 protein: CAWSFGQGAYEQYF
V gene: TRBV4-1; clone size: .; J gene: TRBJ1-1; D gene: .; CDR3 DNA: TGCGCCAGCAGCCAAGGGGGGCGAGGGACTGAAGCTTTCTTT; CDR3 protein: CASSQGGRGTEAFF
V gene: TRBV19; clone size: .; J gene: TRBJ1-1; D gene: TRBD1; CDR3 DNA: TGTGCCAGTAGTATAAGTTCAGGGGGGAACACTGAAGCTTTCTTT; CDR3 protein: CASSISSGGNTEAFF
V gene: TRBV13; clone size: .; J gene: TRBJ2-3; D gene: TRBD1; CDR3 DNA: TGTGCCAGCAACAGCAGGGGGCGGCCAGATACGCAGTATTTT; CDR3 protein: CASNSRGRPDTQYF
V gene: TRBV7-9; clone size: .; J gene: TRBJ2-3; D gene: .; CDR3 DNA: TGTGCCAGCAGCTTAGGGGCGACGGATACGCAGTATTTT; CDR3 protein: CASSLGATDTQYF
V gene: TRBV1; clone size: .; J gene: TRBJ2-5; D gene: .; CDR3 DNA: TGCACCAGCAGCCGACCGGGACTAGCTCAAGAGACCCAGTACTTC; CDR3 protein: CTSSRPGLAQETQYF
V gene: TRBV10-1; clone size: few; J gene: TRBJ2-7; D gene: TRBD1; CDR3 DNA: TGCGCCAGCAGTCAGGGACAGGGACCCTACGAGCAGTACTTC; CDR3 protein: CASSQGQGPYEQYF
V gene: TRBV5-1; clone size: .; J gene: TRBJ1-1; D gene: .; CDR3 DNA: TGCGCCAGCAGCTTGGCCGAGGGGAACACTGAAGCTTTCTTT; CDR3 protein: CASSLAEGNTEAFF
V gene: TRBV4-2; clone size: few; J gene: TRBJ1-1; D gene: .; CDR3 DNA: TGTGCCAGCAGCCAAGTTCAGGGGCAGGGCACTGAAGCTTTCTTT; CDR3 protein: CASSQVQGQGTEAFF
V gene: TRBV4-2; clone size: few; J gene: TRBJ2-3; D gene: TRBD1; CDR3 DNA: TGTGCCAGCAGCCAAGACCGGACAGGGGGCCTCCGACGCACAGATACGCAGTATTTT; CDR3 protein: CASSQDRTGGLRRTDTQYF
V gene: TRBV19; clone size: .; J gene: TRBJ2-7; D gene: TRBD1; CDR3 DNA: TGTGCCAGCCAAAGGGACAGGGTAGCTGAGCAGTACTTC; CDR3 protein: CASQRDRVAEQYF
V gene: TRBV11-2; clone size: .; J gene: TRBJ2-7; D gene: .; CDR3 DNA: TGTGCCAGCAGCTTAACTTCCTACGAGCAGTACTTC; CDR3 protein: CASSLTSYEQYF
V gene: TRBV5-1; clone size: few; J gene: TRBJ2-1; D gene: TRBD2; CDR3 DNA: TGCGCCAGCAGCAGGACTAGCGGGGGAATCCGAAGCTCCTACAATGAGCAGTTCTTC; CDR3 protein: CASSRTSGGIRSSYNEQFF
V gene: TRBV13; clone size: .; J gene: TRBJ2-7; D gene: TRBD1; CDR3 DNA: TGTGCCAGCAGCCCAGGACAGGGTGGCTACGAGCAGTACTTC; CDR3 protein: CASSPGQGGYEQYF
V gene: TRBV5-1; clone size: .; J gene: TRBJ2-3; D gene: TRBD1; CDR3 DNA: TGCGCCAGCGGCGATAGAACAGGGGCCAGCACAGATACGCAGTATTTT; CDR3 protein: CASGDRTGASTDTQYF
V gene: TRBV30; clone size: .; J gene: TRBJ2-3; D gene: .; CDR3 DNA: TGTGCCTGCGGGACTTTTACAGATACGCAGTATTTT; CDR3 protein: CACGTFTDTQYF
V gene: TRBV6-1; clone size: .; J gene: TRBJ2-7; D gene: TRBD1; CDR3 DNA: TGTGCCAGCAGGCGGGACAGGCCTTCCTACGAGCAGTACTTC; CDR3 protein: CASRRDRPSYEQYF
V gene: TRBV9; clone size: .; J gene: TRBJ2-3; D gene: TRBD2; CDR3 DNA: TGTGCCAGCAGTCCGGGACTAGCGGGGGAAAACACAGATACGCAGTATTTT; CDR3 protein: CASSPGLAGENTDTQYF
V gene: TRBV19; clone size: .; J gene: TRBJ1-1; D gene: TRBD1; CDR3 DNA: TGTGCCACCTCCCAGGGGGGGAACACTGAAGCTTTCTTT; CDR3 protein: CATSQGGNTEAFF
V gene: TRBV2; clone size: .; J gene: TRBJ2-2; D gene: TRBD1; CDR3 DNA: TGTGCCAGCAGACTGGGACAGTACACCGGGGAGCTGTTTTTT; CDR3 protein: CASRLGQYTGELFF
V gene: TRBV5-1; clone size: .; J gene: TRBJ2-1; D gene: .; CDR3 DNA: TGCGCCAGCAGCTTCCAGGCAGACTCCTACAATGAGCAGTTCTTC; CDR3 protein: CASSFQADSYNEQFF
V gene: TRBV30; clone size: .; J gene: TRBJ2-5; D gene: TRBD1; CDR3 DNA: TGTGCCTGGGCGACAGGGACAGAGACCCAGTACTTC; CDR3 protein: CAWATGTETQYF
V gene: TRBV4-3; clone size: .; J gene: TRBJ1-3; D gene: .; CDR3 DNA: TGCGCCAGCAGCTCGCAAACAGCAATCTCTGGAAACACCATATATTTT; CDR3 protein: CASSSQTAISGNTIYF
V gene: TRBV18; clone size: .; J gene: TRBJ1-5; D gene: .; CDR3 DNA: TGTGCCAGCTCAAGTACCGGCCGGGGGGTGGCCAATCAGCCCCAGCATTTT; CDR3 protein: CASSSTGRGVANQPQHF
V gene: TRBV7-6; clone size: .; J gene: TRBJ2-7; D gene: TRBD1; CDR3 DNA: TGTGCCAGCAGCTTTCGGGGACAGGGGACGTACGAGCAGTACTTC; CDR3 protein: CASSFRGQGTYEQYF
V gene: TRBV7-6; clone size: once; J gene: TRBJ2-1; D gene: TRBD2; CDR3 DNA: TGTGCCAGCAGCTTAGATAGTTTACAGCGGGGTGTCTTC; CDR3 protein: CASSLDSLQRGVF
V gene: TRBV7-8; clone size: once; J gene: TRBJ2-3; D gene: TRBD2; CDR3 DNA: TGTGCCAGCAGCTTCCCCGCGGGGGGGCCGGGGGATACGCAGTATTTT; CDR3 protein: CASSFPAGGPGDTQYF
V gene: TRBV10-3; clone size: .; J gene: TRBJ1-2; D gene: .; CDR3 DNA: TGTGCCATCAGTGAGTCGACGGGGTATGGCTACACCTTC; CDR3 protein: CAISESTGYGYTF